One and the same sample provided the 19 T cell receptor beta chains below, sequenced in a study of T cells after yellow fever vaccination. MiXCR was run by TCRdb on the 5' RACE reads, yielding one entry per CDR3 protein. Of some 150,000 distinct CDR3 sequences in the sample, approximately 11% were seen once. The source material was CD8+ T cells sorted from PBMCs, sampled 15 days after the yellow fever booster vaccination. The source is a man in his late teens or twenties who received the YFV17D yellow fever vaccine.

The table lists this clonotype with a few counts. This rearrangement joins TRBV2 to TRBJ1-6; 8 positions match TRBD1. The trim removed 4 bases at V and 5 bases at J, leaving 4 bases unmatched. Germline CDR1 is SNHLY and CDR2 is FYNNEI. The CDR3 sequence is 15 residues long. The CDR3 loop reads CASSVSGGHNSPLHF. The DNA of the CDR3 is TGTGCCAGCAGTGTTTCAGGGGGCCATAATTCACCCCTCCACTTT.

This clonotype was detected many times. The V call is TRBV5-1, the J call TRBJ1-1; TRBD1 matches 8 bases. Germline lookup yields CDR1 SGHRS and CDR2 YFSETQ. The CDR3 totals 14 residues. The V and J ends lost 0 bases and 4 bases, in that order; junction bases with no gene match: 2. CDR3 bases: TGCGCCAGCAGCTTGGGCCAGGGGGCCACTGAAGCTTTCTTT. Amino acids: CASSLGQGATEAFF.

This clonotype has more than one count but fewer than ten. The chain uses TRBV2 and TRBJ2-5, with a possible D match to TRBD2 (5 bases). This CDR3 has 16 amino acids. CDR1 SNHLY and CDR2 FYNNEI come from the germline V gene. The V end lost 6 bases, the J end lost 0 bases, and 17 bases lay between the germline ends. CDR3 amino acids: CASSSLAGLYQETQYF. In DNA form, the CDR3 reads TGTGCCAGCAGCTCCCTAGCTGGTTTGTACCAAGAGACCCAGTACTTC.

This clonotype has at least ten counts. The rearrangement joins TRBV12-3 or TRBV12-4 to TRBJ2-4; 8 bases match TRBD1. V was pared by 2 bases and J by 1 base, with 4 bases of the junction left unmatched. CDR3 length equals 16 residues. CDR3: CASSLLTGEAKNIQYF. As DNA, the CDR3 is TGTGCCAGCAGTTTATTGACAGGGGAGGCCAAAAACATTCAGTACTTC.

The CDR3 region has the DNA TGTGCCAGCAGCCAAGGGGACAGGGGACGAGAGACCCAGTACTTC. Its translation is CASSQGDRGRETQYF. The chain has TRBV14 and TRBJ2-5, with 10 bases that match TRBD1. J was trimmed by 4 bases and V by 1 base; bases with no gene match: 3. Germline-derived CDR1 and CDR2 are SGHDN and FVKESK. This CDR3 is built from 15 residues.

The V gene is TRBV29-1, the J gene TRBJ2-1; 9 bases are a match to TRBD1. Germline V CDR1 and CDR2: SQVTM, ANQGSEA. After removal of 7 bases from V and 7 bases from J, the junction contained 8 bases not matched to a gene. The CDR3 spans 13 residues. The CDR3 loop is CSERQGGTNEQFF. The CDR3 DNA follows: TGCAGCGAACGACAGGGGGGTACGAATGAGCAGTTCTTC.

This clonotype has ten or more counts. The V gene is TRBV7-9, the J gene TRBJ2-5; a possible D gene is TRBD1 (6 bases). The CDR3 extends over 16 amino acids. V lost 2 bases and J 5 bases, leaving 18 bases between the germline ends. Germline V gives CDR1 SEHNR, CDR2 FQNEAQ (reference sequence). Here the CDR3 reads CASSLTPGHLGETQYF. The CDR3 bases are TGTGCCAGCAGCTTAACACCGGGACACCTTGGGGAGACCCAGTACTTC.

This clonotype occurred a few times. CDR3 loop: CASSFAKPSREQFF. The CDR3 DNA reads TGTGCCAGCAGTTTCGCGAAACCCTCCCGGGAGCAGTTCTTC. V is TRBV5-6 and J is TRBJ2-1; the D is unclear. There are 14 residues in the CDR3. V shed 5 bases and J shed 10 bases, with 19 bases lying between them. CDR1 SGHDT and CDR2 YYEEEE come from the germline V gene.

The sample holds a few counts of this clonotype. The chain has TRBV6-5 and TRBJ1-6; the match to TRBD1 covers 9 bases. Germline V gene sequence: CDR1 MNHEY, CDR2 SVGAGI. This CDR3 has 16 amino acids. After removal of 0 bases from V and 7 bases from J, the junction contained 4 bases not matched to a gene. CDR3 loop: CASSYSPGQGNSPLHF. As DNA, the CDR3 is TGTGCCAGCAGTTACTCCCCGGGACAGGGAAATTCACCCCTCCACTTT.

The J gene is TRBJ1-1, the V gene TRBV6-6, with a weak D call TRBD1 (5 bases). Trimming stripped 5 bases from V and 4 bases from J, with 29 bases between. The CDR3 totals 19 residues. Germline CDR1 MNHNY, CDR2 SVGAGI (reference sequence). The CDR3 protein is CASSLTYNPGLQGSTEAFF. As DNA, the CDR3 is TGTGCCAGCAGTCTGACTTACAACCCGGGACTCCAAGGCAGCACTGAAGCTTTCTTT.

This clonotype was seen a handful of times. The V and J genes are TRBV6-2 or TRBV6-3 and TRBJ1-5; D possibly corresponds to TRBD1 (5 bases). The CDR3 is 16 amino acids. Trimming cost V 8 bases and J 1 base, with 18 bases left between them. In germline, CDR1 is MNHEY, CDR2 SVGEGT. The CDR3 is CASGPTGRLSNQPQHF. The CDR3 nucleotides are TGTGCCAGCGGGCCCACAGGACGGTTGAGCAATCAGCCCCAGCATTTT.

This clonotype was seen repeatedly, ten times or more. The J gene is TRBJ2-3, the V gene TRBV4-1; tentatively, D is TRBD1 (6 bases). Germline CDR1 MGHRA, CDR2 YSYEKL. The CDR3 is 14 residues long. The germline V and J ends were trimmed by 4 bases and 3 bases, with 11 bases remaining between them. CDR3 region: CASSRYRETDTQYF. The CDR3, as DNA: TGCGCCAGCAGCCGGTACAGGGAAACAGATACGCAGTATTTT.

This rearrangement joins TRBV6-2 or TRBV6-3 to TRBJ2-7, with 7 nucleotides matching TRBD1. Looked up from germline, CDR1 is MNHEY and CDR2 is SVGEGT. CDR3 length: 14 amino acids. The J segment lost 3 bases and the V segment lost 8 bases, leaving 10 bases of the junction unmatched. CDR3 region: CASGEWDSSYEQYF. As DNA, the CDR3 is TGTGCCAGCGGGGAATGGGACAGCAGCTACGAGCAGTACTTC.

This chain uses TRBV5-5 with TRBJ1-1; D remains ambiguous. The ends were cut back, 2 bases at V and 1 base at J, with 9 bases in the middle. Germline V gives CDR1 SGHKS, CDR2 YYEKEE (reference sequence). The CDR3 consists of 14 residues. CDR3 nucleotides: TGTGCCAGCAGCTTCCCGGGAAGGAACACTGAAGCTTTCTTT. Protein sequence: CASSFPGRNTEAFF.

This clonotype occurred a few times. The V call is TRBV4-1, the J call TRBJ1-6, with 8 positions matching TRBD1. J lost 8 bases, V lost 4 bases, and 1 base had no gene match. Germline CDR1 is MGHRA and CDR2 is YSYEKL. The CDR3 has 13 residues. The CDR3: CASSPTGDSPLHF. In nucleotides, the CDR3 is TGCGCCAGCAGCCCGACAGGGGATTCACCCCTCCACTTT.

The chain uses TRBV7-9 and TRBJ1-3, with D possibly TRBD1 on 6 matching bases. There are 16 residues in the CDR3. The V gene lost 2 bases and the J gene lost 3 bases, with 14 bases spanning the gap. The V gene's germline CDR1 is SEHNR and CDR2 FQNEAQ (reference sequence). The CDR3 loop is CASSLRPGVNGNTIYF. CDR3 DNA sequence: TGTGCCAGCAGCTTAAGGCCAGGGGTTAATGGAAACACCATATATTTT. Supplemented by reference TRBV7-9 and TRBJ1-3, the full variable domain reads DTGVSQNPRHKITKRGQNVTFRCDPISEHNRLYWYRQTLGQGPEFLTYFQNEAQLEKSRLLSDRFSAERPKGSFSTLEIQRTEQGDSAMYLCASSLRPGVNGNTIYFGEGSWLTVV.

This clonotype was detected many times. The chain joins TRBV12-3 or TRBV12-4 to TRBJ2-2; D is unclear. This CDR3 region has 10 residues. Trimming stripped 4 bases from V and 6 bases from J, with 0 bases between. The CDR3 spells CASSSGELFF. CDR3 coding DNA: TGTGCCAGCAGTTCCGGGGAGCTGTTTTTT.

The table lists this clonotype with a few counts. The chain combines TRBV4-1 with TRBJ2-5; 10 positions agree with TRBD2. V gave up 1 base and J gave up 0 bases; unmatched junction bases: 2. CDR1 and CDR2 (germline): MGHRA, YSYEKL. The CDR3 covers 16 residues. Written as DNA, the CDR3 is TGCGCCAGCAGCCAAGCTAGCGGGGGATACCAAGAGACCCAGTACTTC. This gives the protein CASSQASGGYQETQYF.

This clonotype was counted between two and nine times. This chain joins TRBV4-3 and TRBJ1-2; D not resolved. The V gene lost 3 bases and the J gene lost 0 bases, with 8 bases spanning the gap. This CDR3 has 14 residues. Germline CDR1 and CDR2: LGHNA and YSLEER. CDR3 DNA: TGCGCCAGCAGCCACGCGGCGGCTAACTATGGCTACACCTTC. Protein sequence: CASSHAAANYGYTF.